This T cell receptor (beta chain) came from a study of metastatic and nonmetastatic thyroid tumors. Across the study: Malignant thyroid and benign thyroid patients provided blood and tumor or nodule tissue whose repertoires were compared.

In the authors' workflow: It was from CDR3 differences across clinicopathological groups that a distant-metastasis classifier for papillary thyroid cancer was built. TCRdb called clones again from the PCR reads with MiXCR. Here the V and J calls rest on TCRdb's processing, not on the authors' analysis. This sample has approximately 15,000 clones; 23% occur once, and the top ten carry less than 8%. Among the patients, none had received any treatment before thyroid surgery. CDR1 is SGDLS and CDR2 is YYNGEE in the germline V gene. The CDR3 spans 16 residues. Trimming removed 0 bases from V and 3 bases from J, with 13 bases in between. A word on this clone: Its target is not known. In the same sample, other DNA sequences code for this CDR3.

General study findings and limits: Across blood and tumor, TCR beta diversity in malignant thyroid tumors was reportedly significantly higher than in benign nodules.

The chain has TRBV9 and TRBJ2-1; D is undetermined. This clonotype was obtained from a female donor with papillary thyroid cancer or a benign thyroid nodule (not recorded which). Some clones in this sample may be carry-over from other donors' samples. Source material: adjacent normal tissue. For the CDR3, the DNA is TGTGCCAGCAGCGTAGCCCCACGTGGTGGCTACAATGAGCAGTTCTTC. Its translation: CASSVAPRGGYNEQFF.